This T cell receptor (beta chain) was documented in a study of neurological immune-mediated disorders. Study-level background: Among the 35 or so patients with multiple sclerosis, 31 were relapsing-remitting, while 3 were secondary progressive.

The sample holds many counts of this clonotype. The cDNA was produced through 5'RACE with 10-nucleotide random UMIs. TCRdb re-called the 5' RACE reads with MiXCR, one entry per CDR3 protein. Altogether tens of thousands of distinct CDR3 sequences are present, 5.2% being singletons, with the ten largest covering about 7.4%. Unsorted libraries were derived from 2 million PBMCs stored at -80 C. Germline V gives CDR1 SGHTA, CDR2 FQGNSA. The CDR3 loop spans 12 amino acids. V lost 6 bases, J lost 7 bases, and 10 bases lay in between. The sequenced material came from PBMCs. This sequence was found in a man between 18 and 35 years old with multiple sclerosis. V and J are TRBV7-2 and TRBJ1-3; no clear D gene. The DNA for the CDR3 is TGTGCCAGCAGACTTGGTTGGAACACCATATATTTT. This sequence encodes CASRLGWNTIYF.